Listed below are T cell receptor beta chains from one sample, sequenced in a study of blood T cell repertoires in COVID-19. Sequenced by immunoSEQ multiplex PCR; TCRdb stores in-frame clones only, minus some. Among about 120,000 clones listed, 81% were seen once. Sequencing input: peripheral blood. These receptors were obtained from a human donor in a cohort sampled during active COVID-19. CDR3s include the opening cysteine and the closing phenylalanine or tryptophan. A D gene is named only where the DNA matches it firmly. Size is stated for part of the rows, as once, few or many counts, or as a class when the clone is expanded.

D gene,V gene,J gene,clone size,CDR3 protein,CDR3 DNA
TRBD1,TRBV7-2,TRBJ2-2,few,CASSVQGEGTGELFF,TGTGCCAGCAGTGTACAGGGGGAAGGTACCGGGGAGCTGTTTTTT
TRBD1,TRBV5-1,TRBJ1-2,NA,CASSLAPDREGEDGYTF,TGCGCCAGCAGCTTGGCCCCGGACAGGGAAGGAGAGGATGGCTACACCTTC
TRBD1,TRBV18,TRBJ2-2,NA,CASSDPGGNTGELFF,TGTGCCAGCTCAGACCCAGGGGGGAACACCGGGGAGCTGTTTTTT
TRBD1,TRBV28,TRBJ1-2,NA,CASRSSGQGFGYTF,TGTGCCAGCAGGTCATCGGGACAGGGATTTGGCTACACCTTC
TRBD1,TRBV27,TRBJ2-2,once,CASSSQGAGTGELFF,TGTGCCAGCAGTTCCCAGGGGGCGGGCACCGGGGAGCTGTTTTTT
NA,TRBV10-3,TRBJ2-3,many,CAITRESTDTQYF,TGTGCCATCACGAGGGAGAGCACAGATACGCAGTATTTT
NA,TRBV11-3,TRBJ2-5,NA,CASSRSGEGEETQYF,TGTGCCAGCAGCCGTAGTGGAGAAGGTGAAGAGACCCAGTACTTC
NA,TRBV10-3,TRBJ1-2,NA,CAIAGQLDYGYTF,TGTGCCATCGCGGGTCAGTTGGACTATGGCTACACCTTC
NA,TRBV5-6,TRBJ1-2,many,CASSSVGYTF,TGTGCCAGCAGCTCTGTTGGCTACACCTTC
TRBD1,TRBV6-6,TRBJ1-4,NA,CASRRDRSNEKLFF,TGTGCCAGCAGAAGGGACAGGAGTAATGAAAAACTGTTTTTT
TRBD1,TRBV28,TRBJ1-1,NA,CASKQGTAFF,TGTGCCAGTAAACAGGGGACTGCTTTCTTT
NA,TRBV19,TRBJ1-1,NA,CASSIERGTEAFF,TGTGCCAGTAGTATAGAGCGAGGGACTGAAGCTTTCTTT
TRBD1,TRBV28,TRBJ1-5,NA,CASSTGTGRQPQHF,TGTGCCAGCAGTACAGGGACAGGGCGGCAGCCCCAGCATTTT
TRBD1,TRBV27,TRBJ1-1,NA,CASSRQGFTEAFF,TGTGCCAGCAGCCGACAGGGGTTTACTGAAGCTTTCTTT
TRBD2,TRBV6-2/TRBV6-3,TRBJ2-7,NA,CASRPTSGSEQYF,TGTGCCAGCAGACCTACTAGCGGGAGCGAGCAGTACTTC
TRBD1,TRBV6-6,TRBJ2-7,once,CASSYGTGFDEQYF,TGTGCCAGCAGTTACGGGACAGGGTTCGACGAGCAGTACTTC
NA,TRBV11-2,TRBJ2-1,NA,CASSWGRGSRDEQFF,TGTGCCAGCAGCTGGGGCAGGGGCAGTAGGGATGAGCAGTTCTTC
TRBD1,TRBV11-3,TRBJ2-7,NA,CASSARPGQGAYEQYF,TGTGCCAGCAGCGCGCGGCCGGGACAGGGGGCCTACGAGCAGTACTTC
NA,TRBV6-5,TRBJ1-5,NA,CAITGVCQPQHF,TGTGCCATCACGGGGGTTTGTCAGCCCCAGCATTTT
NA,TRBV7-2,TRBJ2-5,NA,CASSADWGQETQYF,TGTGCCAGCAGCGCGGACTGGGGACAAGAGACCCAGTACTTC
NA,TRBV11-3,TRBJ1-6,NA,CASSFGGGPSPLHF,TGTGCCAGCAGCTTTGGAGGAGGGCCCTCACCCCTCCACTTT
TRBD1,TRBV27,TRBJ2-7,NA,CASSSLGQGSSYEQYF,TGTGCCAGCAGTTCGCTGGGACAGGGGAGCTCCTACGAGCAGTACTTC
NA,TRBV13,TRBJ1-3,NA,CASSLGSGVGNTIYF,TGTGCCAGCAGCTTAGGTTCAGGGGTCGGAAACACCATATATTTT
NA,TRBV18,TRBJ1-1,NA,CASSGGTTEAFF,TGTGCCAGCTCGGGGGGGACCACTGAAGCTTTCTTT
TRBD1,TRBV4-3,TRBJ2-6,once,CASSQGVAGGAGANVLTF,TGCGCCAGCAGCCAAGGCGTGGCAGGGGGCGCGGGGGCCAACGTCCTGACTTTC
NA,TRBV2,TRBJ1-1,few,CATFPGLNTEAFF,TGTGCCACCTTCCCAGGGTTGAACACTGAAGCTTTCTTT
NA,TRBV27,TRBJ1-3,NA,CASSLAGISGNTIYF,TGTGCCAGCAGTTTAGCAGGAATCTCTGGAAACACCATATATTTT
TRBD1,TRBV11-3,TRBJ2-5,NA,CASSKDREETQYF,TGTGCCAGCAGCAAAGACAGGGAAGAGACCCAGTACTTC
TRBD2,TRBV7-6,TRBJ2-7,few,CASSLMVAGGGEQYF,TGTGCCAGCAGCTTGATGGTAGCGGGGGGTGGTGAGCAGTACTTC
NA,TRBV2,TRBJ1-5,NA,CASSEEKTAGQPQHF,TGTGCCAGCAGTGAAGAGAAGACGGCAGGGCAGCCCCAGCATTTT
NA,TRBV6-2/TRBV6-3,TRBJ1-2,NA,CASSSGVNTPNYGYTF,TGTGCCAGCAGCTCCGGTGTTAATACGCCTAACTATGGCTACACCTTC
TRBD1,TRBV7-7,TRBJ1-6,few,CASSLGTGDGSPLHF,TGTGCTAGCAGTTTAGGGACAGGGGACGGTTCACCCCTCCACTTT
TRBD1,TRBV6-2/TRBV6-3,TRBJ2-1,NA,CASSYNRGLGTGGYNEQFF,TGTGCCAGCAGTTACAATCGTGGACTTGGGACAGGGGGATACAATGAGCAGTTCTTC
TRBD1,TRBV28,TRBJ2-7,once,CASSQGTGNSYEQYF,TGTGCCAGCAGCCAAGGGACAGGGAATTCCTACGAGCAGTACTTC
NA,TRBV19,TRBJ1-6,NA,CASSITAGLDSPLHF,TGTGCCAGTAGTATTACCGCAGGGTTGGATTCACCCCTCCACTTT
NA,TRBV3-1/TRBV3-2,TRBJ1-3,NA,CASSQGRGSGNTIYF,TGTGCCAGCAGCCAGGGTCGGGGCTCTGGAAACACCATATATTTT
NA,TRBV28,TRBJ1-6,NA,CASRYRINSPLHF,TGTGCCAGCAGATATAGAATTAATTCACCCCTCCACTTT
NA,TRBV27,TRBJ2-1,NA,CASSLSAGEFPYNEQFF,TGTGCCAGCAGTTTATCGGCAGGGGAATTCCCCTACAATGAGCAGTTCTTC
TRBD1,TRBV19,TRBJ2-7,NA,CASSIQGAYEQYF,TGTGCCAGTAGTATCCAGGGGGCCTACGAGCAGTACTTC
NA,TRBV28,TRBJ1-5,NA,CASSFILNQPQHF,TGTGCCAGCAGTTTTATACTCAATCAGCCCCAGCATTTT
TRBD2,TRBV20-1,TRBJ2-7,NA,CSASPSGGPPYEQYF,TGCAGTGCTAGTCCCTCGGGGGGTCCCCCCTACGAGCAGTACTTC
NA,TRBV30,TRBJ2-7,NA,CAGSNTGSSYEQYF,TGTGCCGGGAGTAACACAGGGTCCTCCTACGAGCAGTACTTC
TRBD1,TRBV27,TRBJ2-7,NA,CASSPTGAAREQYF,TGTGCCAGCAGTCCGACAGGGGCGGCACGCGAGCAGTACTTC
NA,TRBV13,TRBJ2-2,NA,CASSANRVTGELFF,TGTGCCAGCAGCGCGAACAGGGTAACCGGGGAGCTGTTTTTT
TRBD1,TRBV6-6,TRBJ2-7,NA,CASSYSWQGVHEQYF,TGTGCCAGCAGTTACTCGTGGCAGGGGGTTCACGAGCAGTACTTC
TRBD2,TRBV29-1,TRBJ2-1,NA,CSVLGLAPRGGSYNEQFF,TGCAGCGTTCTAGGACTAGCGCCGCGGGGGGGTAGCTACAATGAGCAGTTCTTC
TRBD2,TRBV6-5,TRBJ2-7,NA,CASSSLSGTYEQYF,TGTGCCAGCAGTTCCCTCAGCGGGACTTACGAGCAGTACTTC
TRBD2,TRBV7-3,TRBJ2-1,NA,CASSPTGRLAGANEQFF,TGTGCCAGCAGCCCTACCGGGCGGCTAGCGGGAGCCAATGAGCAGTTCTTC